This TCR beta chain was captured by sequencing in a study of cytomegalovirus exposure and HLA in healthy donors. Whole-study findings and limits: It was reported that TCR beta sequences correctly inferred the HLA-A and HLA-B alleles for most subjects. Reports showed the classifier diagnosing cytomegalovirus status with high specificity and sensitivity.

In regard to this clone: Its matching antigen is unknown.

The CDR3 is 15 residues long. Germline loops: CDR1 MGHDK, CDR2 SYGVNS. Trimming took 6 bases from V and 0 from J; bases not matched to a gene: 7. Primers included in the PCR were 60 Vbeta and 13 Jbeta primers. Sequencing used immunoSEQ multiplex PCR; TCRdb keeps in-frame clones, though not all of them. The repertoire holds 75,000 to 95,000 clones, with roughly 78% as singletons. The source of this sequence is a male donor in good health and CMV-seropositive. The sequenced sample consisted of PBMCs. The rearrangement uses TRBV25-1 and TRBJ1-1; 7 nucleotides match TRBD1. The CDR3 spells CASRIGGLLNTEAFF. The CDR3 coding sequence is TGTGCCAGCAGGATAGGGGGCCTCCTGAACACTGAAGCTTTCTTT.